Listed below are T cell receptor beta chains from one sample, sequenced in a study of blood T cell repertoires in COVID-19. The table came from immunoSEQ multiplex PCR; TCRdb's copy has only in-frame clones and leaves some out. Of roughly 78,000 clones in the sample, 70% to 90% were seen once. The specimen was peripheral blood. The receptors stem from a man over 45 with acute or convalescent COVID-19. Each CDR3 is given with its conserved first and last residue. Each record gives: CDR3 protein, CDR3 DNA, V gene, clone size, D gene, J gene. D genes are given only for firm matches. Clone size is given for some rows only: seen once, a few or many times, or a class if the clone is expanded.

CASSQPPGRNTIYF | TGTGCCAGCAGCCAACCGCCGGGGAGAAACACCATATATTTT | TRBV3-1/TRBV3-2 | . | . | TRBJ1-3
CASSLKAGAYNEQFF | TGCGCCAGCAGCTTAAAAGCGGGGGCATACAATGAGCAGTTCTTC | TRBV5-1 | . | TRBD2 | TRBJ2-1
CASSPGLAGLKKAGELFF | TGTGCCAGCAGTCCGGGACTAGCGGGTCTCAAAAAAGCGGGGGAGCTGTTTTTT | TRBV2 | . | TRBD2 | TRBJ2-2
CASSPKIVPGGQGSYYTNTGELFF | TGTGCCAGCAGCCCCAAAATCGTCCCCGGGGGACAGGGGTCGTACTATACGAACACCGGGGAGCTGTTTTTT | TRBV14 | . | TRBD1 | TRBJ2-2
CASSPTSGGRTDTQYF | TGTGCCAGCAGCCCAACTAGCGGGGGACGCACAGATACGCAGTATTTT | TRBV3-1/TRBV3-2 | . | TRBD2 | TRBJ2-3
CASSLGTGSSYEQYF | TGTGCCAGCAGCTTGGGGACAGGATCCTCCTACGAGCAGTACTTC | TRBV7-6 | . | TRBD1 | TRBJ2-7
CASSQGQGGSPLHF | TGTGCCAGCAGCCAAGGGCAGGGTGGTTCACCCCTCCACTTT | TRBV3-1/TRBV3-2 | . | . | TRBJ1-6
CASSLSSGNLYNEQFF | TGTGCCAGCAGTTTATCGAGCGGTAATTTGTACAATGAGCAGTTCTTC | TRBV27 | once | . | TRBJ2-1
CASSPYTNEQFF | TGTGCCAGCAGCCCGTACACCAATGAGCAGTTCTTC | TRBV7-9 | . | . | TRBJ2-1
CAITPDRARGYTF | TGTGCCATCACCCCGGACAGGGCGAGGGGCTACACCTTC | TRBV10-3 | few | TRBD1 | TRBJ1-2
CASSLGQPLEQYF | TGTGCCAGCAGCCTAGGACAACCTCTCGAGCAGTACTTC | TRBV7-9 | . | . | TRBJ2-7
CASSLLGGTEAFF | TGTGCCAGCAGCTTATTGGGGGGCACTGAAGCTTTCTTT | TRBV7-3 | . | . | TRBJ1-1
CSVGQSRYEQYF | TGCAGCGTCGGACAGTCCCGTTACGAGCAGTACTTC | TRBV29-1 | . | . | TRBJ2-7
CASSLWHQNTEAFF | TGTGCCAGCAGCTTGTGGCACCAGAACACTGAAGCTTTCTTT | TRBV5-5 | once | . | TRBJ1-1
CASSLRTGTYEQYF | TGTGCCAGCAGTTTACGCACAGGGACCTACGAGCAGTACTTC | TRBV27 | once | . | TRBJ2-7
CASTNRREGPYEQYF | TGTGCCAGCACCAACCGGCGAGAGGGCCCCTACGAGCAGTACTTC | TRBV6-5 | . | . | TRBJ2-7
CASSSGPYEQYF | TGTGCCAGCAGCTCCGGTCCCTACGAGCAGTACTTC | TRBV5-8 | . | . | TRBJ2-7
CASSTRDRGRDGYTF | TGTGCCAGCAGCACACGGGACAGGGGGAGAGATGGCTACACCTTC | TRBV7-2 | . | TRBD1 | TRBJ1-2
CASSQDRAGANVLTF | TGTGCCAGCAGTCAGGACAGGGCGGGGGCCAACGTCCTGACTTTC | TRBV7-9 | . | TRBD1 | TRBJ2-6
CASSKGGRPRAWYEQYF | TGTGCCAGCAGCAAAGGTGGTAGGCCCAGGGCTTGGTACGAGCAGTACTTC | TRBV21-1 | . | . | TRBJ2-7
CASSPGQEAEAFF | TGTGCCAGCTCACCAGGGCAGGAGGCTGAAGCTTTCTTT | TRBV18 | . | . | TRBJ1-1
CASSYLGSGANVLTF | TGTGCCAGCAGCTACCTAGGCTCTGGGGCCAACGTCCTGACTTTC | TRBV9 | . | . | TRBJ2-6
CASKRGGLDEQFF | TGTGCCAGCAAGCGGGGGGGCTTAGATGAGCAGTTCTTC | TRBV9 | . | TRBD2 | TRBJ2-1
CASSPPGLGNTIYF | TGTGCCAGCTCACCACCGGGACTTGGAAACACCATATATTTT | TRBV18 | few | . | TRBJ1-3
CATPTGCANQPQHF | TGTGCCACTCCGACCGGGTGTGCCAATCAGCCCCAGCATTTT | TRBV27 | . | . | TRBJ1-5
CASNPSGGAYEQYF | TGTGCCAGCAACCCTAGCGGGGGGGCCTACGAGCAGTACTTC | TRBV6-5 | . | TRBD2 | TRBJ2-7
CASSGGGLGNQPQHF | TGTGCCAGCAGCGGGGGAGGGTTGGGCAATCAGCCCCAGCATTTT | TRBV7-8 | . | . | TRBJ1-5
CASTTGPSPGEQFF | TGTGCCAGCACTACAGGCCCCTCGCCAGGTGAGCAGTTCTTC | TRBV6-5 | . | . | TRBJ2-1